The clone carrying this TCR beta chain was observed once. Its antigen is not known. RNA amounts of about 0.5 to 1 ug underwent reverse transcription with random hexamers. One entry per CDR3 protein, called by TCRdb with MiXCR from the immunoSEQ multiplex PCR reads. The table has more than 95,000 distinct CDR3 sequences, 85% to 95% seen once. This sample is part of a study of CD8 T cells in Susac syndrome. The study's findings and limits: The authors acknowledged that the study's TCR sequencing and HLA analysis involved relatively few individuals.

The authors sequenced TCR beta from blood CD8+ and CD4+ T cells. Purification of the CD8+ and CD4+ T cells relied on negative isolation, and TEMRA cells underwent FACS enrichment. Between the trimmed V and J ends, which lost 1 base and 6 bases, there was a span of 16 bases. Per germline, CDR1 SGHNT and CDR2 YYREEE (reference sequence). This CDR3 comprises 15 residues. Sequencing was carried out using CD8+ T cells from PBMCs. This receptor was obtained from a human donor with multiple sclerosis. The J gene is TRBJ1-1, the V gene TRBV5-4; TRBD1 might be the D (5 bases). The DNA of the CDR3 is TGTGCCAGCAGCTTGCAGGGCTCCTCATTCGCTGAAGCTTTCTTT. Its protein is CASSLQGSSFAEAFF.